These T cell receptor beta chains were read from a single sample in a study of T cells in Graves' hyperthyroidism and ophthalmopathy. TCRdb reprocessed the multiplex PCR reads with MiXCR, giving one entry per CDR3 protein. The sample lists around 380,000 distinct CDR3 sequences, approximately 13% occurring once. The sample was blood. The receptors were gathered from a man younger than 45 with Graves' hyperthyroidism that later progressed to Graves' ophthalmopathy. Both conserved end residues are trimmed from each CDR3. Each record gives: clone size, J gene, V gene, D gene, CDR3 protein. A D gene is named only where the DNA matches it firmly. Expanded clones get a size class; other rows say once, few or many, or leave the size out.

clone size: once; J gene: TRBJ1-5; V gene: TRBV6-1; D gene: .; CDR3 protein: ASRSRGSGNQPQH
clone size: .; J gene: TRBJ2-7; V gene: TRBV20-1; D gene: .; CDR3 protein: SARWGSYEQY
clone size: few; J gene: TRBJ2-1; V gene: TRBV7-9; D gene: TRBD1; CDR3 protein: ASSLALQGAVYNEQF
clone size: many; J gene: TRBJ2-1; V gene: TRBV6-5; D gene: TRBD2; CDR3 protein: ASSYSEGREYNEQF
clone size: .; J gene: TRBJ1-1; V gene: TRBV6-1; D gene: .; CDR3 protein: ASSHHPGNTEAF
clone size: .; J gene: TRBJ1-5; V gene: TRBV6-6; D gene: .; CDR3 protein: ASRIAEDSNQPQH
clone size: many; J gene: TRBJ1-1; V gene: TRBV10-3; D gene: .; CDR3 protein: AITLTGENTEAF
clone size: few; J gene: TRBJ2-7; V gene: TRBV5-1; D gene: TRBD1; CDR3 protein: ANSLLGGSYEQY
clone size: many; J gene: TRBJ1-1; V gene: TRBV5-1; D gene: .; CDR3 protein: ASSFSQAKVNTEAF
clone size: many; J gene: TRBJ1-1; V gene: TRBV10-2; D gene: .; CDR3 protein: ASSETGGLNTEAF
clone size: few; J gene: TRBJ2-1; V gene: TRBV11-1; D gene: TRBD2; CDR3 protein: ASRGLAGAYNEQF
clone size: many; J gene: TRBJ1-3; V gene: TRBV6-1; D gene: .; CDR3 protein: ASRPGRSGNTIY
clone size: many; J gene: TRBJ2-5; V gene: TRBV12-3/TRBV12-4; D gene: .; CDR3 protein: ASSGHLHQETQY
clone size: many; J gene: TRBJ1-1; V gene: TRBV11-3; D gene: TRBD1; CDR3 protein: ASSLGTGLGNTEAF
clone size: few; J gene: TRBJ2-7; V gene: TRBV29-1; D gene: TRBD1; CDR3 protein: SVRSKDRGYEQY
clone size: many; J gene: TRBJ1-4; V gene: TRBV12-3/TRBV12-4; D gene: .; CDR3 protein: ASTHAGGRGEKLF
clone size: .; J gene: TRBJ2-5; V gene: TRBV27; D gene: .; CDR3 protein: ASRGAGQETQY
clone size: many; J gene: TRBJ2-7; V gene: TRBV20-1; D gene: TRBD2; CDR3 protein: SAPQRASGGDEQY
clone size: .; J gene: TRBJ2-3; V gene: TRBV7-6; D gene: TRBD2; CDR3 protein: ASSSPSGGAPLIDTQY
clone size: .; J gene: TRBJ2-3; V gene: TRBV12-3/TRBV12-4; D gene: .; CDR3 protein: ASSLRRAGTDTQY
clone size: many; J gene: TRBJ1-5; V gene: TRBV28; D gene: .; CDR3 protein: ATVPNRGVYQPQH
clone size: many; J gene: TRBJ2-2; V gene: TRBV6-1; D gene: .; CDR3 protein: ASSHNLGQSNTGELF
clone size: many; J gene: TRBJ2-1; V gene: TRBV7-9; D gene: .; CDR3 protein: ASSLRPREGEQF
clone size: few; J gene: TRBJ2-4; V gene: TRBV10-3; D gene: TRBD1; CDR3 protein: AIRGDSAVAKNIQY
clone size: many; J gene: TRBJ1-1; V gene: TRBV6-1; D gene: .; CDR3 protein: ASSGGRGRGLAEAF
clone size: .; J gene: TRBJ1-1; V gene: TRBV6-5; D gene: .; CDR3 protein: ASSYDGTKNTEAF
clone size: .; J gene: TRBJ1-4; V gene: TRBV28; D gene: .; CDR3 protein: ASSLSLAKGIEKLF
clone size: few; J gene: TRBJ2-5; V gene: TRBV14; D gene: .; CDR3 protein: ASSSQGLLAQY
clone size: many; J gene: TRBJ1-5; V gene: TRBV20-1; D gene: .; CDR3 protein: SATDSYSNQPQH
clone size: .; J gene: TRBJ2-2; V gene: TRBV28; D gene: TRBD1; CDR3 protein: ATSAGTDFGGELF
clone size: many; J gene: TRBJ2-3; V gene: TRBV7-9; D gene: TRBD1; CDR3 protein: ASSRGTGSTDTQY
clone size: many; J gene: TRBJ1-2; V gene: TRBV4-1; D gene: .; CDR3 protein: ASSQDGRANYGYT
clone size: .; J gene: TRBJ1-4; V gene: TRBV4-1; D gene: .; CDR3 protein: ASSQEAEFATNEKLF
clone size: few; J gene: TRBJ1-2; V gene: TRBV6-1; D gene: .; CDR3 protein: ASSPRGPDYGYT
clone size: many; J gene: TRBJ2-3; V gene: TRBV7-3; D gene: TRBD2; CDR3 protein: ASSLGTSMTDTQY
clone size: many; J gene: TRBJ1-1; V gene: TRBV11-3; D gene: .; CDR3 protein: ASSLTGMGEAF
clone size: .; J gene: TRBJ1-1; V gene: TRBV4-1; D gene: .; CDR3 protein: ASSQEGAGLRSTEAF
clone size: many; J gene: TRBJ1-5; V gene: TRBV28; D gene: TRBD1; CDR3 protein: ASSLSQGGQPQH
clone size: few; J gene: TRBJ2-7; V gene: TRBV6-1; D gene: TRBD1; CDR3 protein: ASSISGQGLPNSYEQY
clone size: many; J gene: TRBJ1-3; V gene: TRBV20-1; D gene: TRBD1; CDR3 protein: SARAGDRVRNTIY
clone size: many; J gene: TRBJ2-1; V gene: TRBV20-1; D gene: .; CDR3 protein: SARDLKLTRLWGYNEQF
clone size: few; J gene: TRBJ1-2; V gene: TRBV9; D gene: .; CDR3 protein: ASSVRAGFNYGYT
clone size: many; J gene: TRBJ1-2; V gene: TRBV28; D gene: .; CDR3 protein: ASSVSGTANYGYT
clone size: many; J gene: TRBJ1-2; V gene: TRBV7-6; D gene: .; CDR3 protein: ASSPRTSPNYGYT
clone size: few; J gene: TRBJ2-7; V gene: TRBV3-1; D gene: TRBD1; CDR3 protein: ASSQRGQDYEQY
clone size: .; J gene: TRBJ2-3; V gene: TRBV20-1; D gene: TRBD2; CDR3 protein: SAIAGGSDTQY
clone size: .; J gene: TRBJ2-5; V gene: TRBV2; D gene: .; CDR3 protein: ASSIGQETQY
clone size: many; J gene: TRBJ1-4; V gene: TRBV5-1; D gene: .; CDR3 protein: ASSLEWGGSEKLF
clone size: many; J gene: TRBJ1-5; V gene: TRBV7-8; D gene: TRBD1; CDR3 protein: ASSTPDRANQPQH
clone size: few; J gene: TRBJ2-5; V gene: TRBV20-1; D gene: TRBD2; CDR3 protein: SAPPGTSGGETQY
clone size: many; J gene: TRBJ2-5; V gene: TRBV20-1; D gene: TRBD1; CDR3 protein: SARDLRTGFQETQY
clone size: many; J gene: TRBJ2-1; V gene: TRBV2; D gene: .; CDR3 protein: ASSPLRGYEQF
clone size: .; J gene: TRBJ1-4; V gene: TRBV6-5; D gene: .; CDR3 protein: ASSSVTLNEKLF
clone size: many; J gene: TRBJ1-6; V gene: TRBV2; D gene: .; CDR3 protein: ASSEDTPGSPLH
clone size: .; J gene: TRBJ1-2; V gene: TRBV18; D gene: .; CDR3 protein: ASSPLLGRGGYT